Reported below is one T cell receptor (beta chain). Its matching antigen is unknown. Being one base from a much bigger clone, this may be a read error. This sample was included in a study of glioma-infiltrating T cells. Study-wide points: Non-neoplastic patients had below-expected tissue-blood divergence, while all gliomas exceeded expectation. Tissue and blood shared very few CDR3 sequences.

The CDR3 contains 19 residues. CDR1 and CDR2 from the germline V gene are DFQATT and SNEGSKA (reference sequence). Trimming stripped 5 bases from V and 0 bases from J, with 27 bases between. Using RNA template, CDR3s of TCR alpha and beta were amplified with iRepertoire arm-PCR. One-step reverse transcription and amplification started from approximately 100-400 ng of tissue mRNA or PBMC total RNA. One entry per CDR3 protein results from TCRdb running MiXCR on the multiplex PCR reads. The sample holds some 160,000 distinct CDR3 sequences, about 46% seen once. The sequence was collected from a human donor with low-grade glioma or glioblastoma, undergoing nonglioma brain surgery, or in good health (not recorded which). The chain employs TRBV20-1 and TRBJ2-3; unclear D gene. The source material was glioma tissue, nonneoplastic brain tissue, or PBMCs (not recorded which). The CDR3: CSASSNIPTRDESTDTQYF. The CDR3 DNA sequence: TGCAGTGCTTCTTCCAATATCCCGACTCGCGACGAAAGCACAGATACGCAGTATTTT.